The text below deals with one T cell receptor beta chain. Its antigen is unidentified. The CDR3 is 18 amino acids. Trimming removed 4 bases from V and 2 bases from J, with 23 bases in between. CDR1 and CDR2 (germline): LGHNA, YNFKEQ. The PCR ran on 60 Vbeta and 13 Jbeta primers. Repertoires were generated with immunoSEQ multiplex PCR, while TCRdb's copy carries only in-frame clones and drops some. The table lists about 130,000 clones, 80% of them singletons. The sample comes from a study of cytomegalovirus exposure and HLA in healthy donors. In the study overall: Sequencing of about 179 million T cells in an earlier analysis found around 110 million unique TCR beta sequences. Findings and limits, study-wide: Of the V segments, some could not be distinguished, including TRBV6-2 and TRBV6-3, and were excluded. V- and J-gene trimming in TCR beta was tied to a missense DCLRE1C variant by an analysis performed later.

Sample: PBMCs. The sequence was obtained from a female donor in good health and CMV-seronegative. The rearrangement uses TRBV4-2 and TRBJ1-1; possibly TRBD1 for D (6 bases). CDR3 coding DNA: TGTGCCAGCAGCCGATACTTTACTCGACAGGCCTTTAACACTGAAGCTTTCTTT. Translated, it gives CASSRYFTRQAFNTEAFF.